A selection of T cell receptor beta chains follows, all from one sample in a study of chemoradiotherapy in HPV16-positive cancers. Some clones are missing from TCRdb's copy, which holds only in-frame ones; the method was immunoSEQ multiplex PCR. The repertoire includes 15,000 to 20,000 clones, just under 90% of them detected once, and about 2.1% sits in the top ten. Sequences were derived from blood, sampled from a patient who underwent chemoradiotherapy. The receptor set was obtained from a human donor with HPV-associated anogenital cancer. The CDR3 runs from the conserved cysteine through the conserved F or W. D genes are given only for firm matches. Some rows mark clone size as missing; the rest say once, few, many or name a class of expanded clone.

DNA	CDR3	D	V	size	J
TGCGCCAGCAGCCAAGTGGTTTTGCAGGGGGCGAAAAACTATGGCTACACCTTC	CASSQVVLQGAKNYGYTF	TRBD1	TRBV4-1	NA	TRBJ1-2
TGTGCCAGCAGCGTAGGGGACTCCTACGAGCAGTACTTC	CASSVGDSYEQYF	NA	TRBV7-2	NA	TRBJ2-7
TGTGCCATCAGTGCGGTGGCCTACAATGAGCAGTTCTTC	CAISAVAYNEQFF	NA	TRBV10-3	NA	TRBJ2-1
TGTGCCAGCAGCCAAGATGCCTACGAGCAGTACTTC	CASSQDAYEQYF	NA	TRBV4-2	NA	TRBJ2-7
TGTGCCAGCAGCTTAACCCCGGCTCTAACTAGCACAGATACGCAGTATTTT	CASSLTPALTSTDTQYF	NA	TRBV7-3	NA	TRBJ2-3
TGCGCCAGCAGCCGCACAGGGGAAGGTGAAGCTTTCTTT	CASSRTGEGEAFF	TRBD1	TRBV5-1	NA	TRBJ1-1
TGCGCCAGCAGCCTAATAGGGGTGAACACTGAAGCTTTCTTT	CASSLIGVNTEAFF	NA	TRBV4-1	NA	TRBJ1-1
TGTGCCAGCAGCTTACCCAGACTAGCGGGGCAAGAGACCCAGTACTTC	CASSLPRLAGQETQYF	TRBD2	TRBV7-9	NA	TRBJ2-5
TGTGCCAGCAGTTCCTCATTTTATCGGACAGACACTGAAGCTTTCTTT	CASSSSFYRTDTEAFF	NA	TRBV28	few	TRBJ1-1
TGTGCCAGCAGTGGGTGGGGCCTGGGGGATGGCAATCAGCCCCAGCATTTT	CASSGWGLGDGNQPQHF	NA	TRBV28	NA	TRBJ1-5
TGCGCCAGCATAGTTCTTAGCTCCTATAATTCACCCCTCCACTTT	CASIVLSSYNSPLHF	NA	TRBV23-1	once	TRBJ1-6